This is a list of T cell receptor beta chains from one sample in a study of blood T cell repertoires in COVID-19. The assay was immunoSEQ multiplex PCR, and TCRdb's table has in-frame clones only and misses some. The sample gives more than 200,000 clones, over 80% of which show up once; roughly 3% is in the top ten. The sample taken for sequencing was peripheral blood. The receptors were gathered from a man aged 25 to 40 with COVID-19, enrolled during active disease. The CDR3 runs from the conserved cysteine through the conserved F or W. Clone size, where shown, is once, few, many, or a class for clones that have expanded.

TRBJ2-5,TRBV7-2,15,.,CASSLNGSGSKTQYF
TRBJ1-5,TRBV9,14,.,CASSPEGSSQPQHF
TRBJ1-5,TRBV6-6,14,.,CASIRDFSNQPQHF
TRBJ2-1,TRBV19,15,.,CASTTLLASYNEQFF
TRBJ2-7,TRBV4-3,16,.,CASSQDSRATSYEQYF
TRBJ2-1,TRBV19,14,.,CASSILAGNAEQFF
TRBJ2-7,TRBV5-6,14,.,CASSGGTGIDEQYF
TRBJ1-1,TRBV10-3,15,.,CAISEFGQGGTEAFF
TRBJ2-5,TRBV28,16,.,CASSFEDSGEEETQYF
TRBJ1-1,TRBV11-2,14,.,CASSLGSMSTEAFF
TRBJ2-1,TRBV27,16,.,CASSLNSGPYYNEQFF
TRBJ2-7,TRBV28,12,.,CASSSTGAEQYF
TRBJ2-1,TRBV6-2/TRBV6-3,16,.,CASSYGLAGSYNEQFF
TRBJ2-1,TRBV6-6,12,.,CASRPGTGEQFF
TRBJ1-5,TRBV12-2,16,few,CASRLSDRVSNQPQHF
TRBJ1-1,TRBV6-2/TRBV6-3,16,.,CASSYHGQGKNTEAFF
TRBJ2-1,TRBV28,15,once,CASSPLAGGLNEQFF
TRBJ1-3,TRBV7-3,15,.,CASSLSGSSGNTIYF
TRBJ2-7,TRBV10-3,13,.,CAISEDYFEEQYF
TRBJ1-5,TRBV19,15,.,CASSIWTQSNQPQHF
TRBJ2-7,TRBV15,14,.,CATSSPRGSYEQYF
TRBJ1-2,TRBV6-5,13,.,CASSYSAVYGYTF
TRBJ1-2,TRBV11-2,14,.,CASSLTRQGYGYTF
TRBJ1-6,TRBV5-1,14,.,CASSDGSGNSPLHF
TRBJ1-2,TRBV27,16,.,CASSSELGTGLYGYTF
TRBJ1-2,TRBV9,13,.,CASSVAPGYGYTF
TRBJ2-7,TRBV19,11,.,CASSRQSEQYF
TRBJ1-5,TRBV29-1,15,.,CSVGGTGANNQPQHF
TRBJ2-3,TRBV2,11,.,CASSGGVTQYF
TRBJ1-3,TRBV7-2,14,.,CASSATGSRNTIYF
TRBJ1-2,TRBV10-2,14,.,CASSESTGGLGYTF
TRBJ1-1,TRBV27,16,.,CASSLTGSIMNTEAFF
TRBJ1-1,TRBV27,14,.,CASKGQTQNTEAFF
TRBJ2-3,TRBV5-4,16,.,CASSFGRAPRADTQYF
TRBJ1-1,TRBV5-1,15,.,CASSSDGQMNTEAFF
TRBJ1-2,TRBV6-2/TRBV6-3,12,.,CASSPGGYGYTF
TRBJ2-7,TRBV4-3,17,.,CASSQETLVAGTYEQYF
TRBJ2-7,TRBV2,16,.,CASSEELAGGSYEQYF
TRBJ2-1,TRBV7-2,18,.,CASSLALGHQSSYNEQFF
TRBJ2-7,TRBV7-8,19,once,CASSLFYGGDRGIGYEQYF
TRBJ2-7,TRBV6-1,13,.,CASSEGLSYEQYF
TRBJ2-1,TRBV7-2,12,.,CASSLIRYEQFF
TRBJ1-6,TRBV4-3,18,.,CASSQDWTGSSYNSPLHF
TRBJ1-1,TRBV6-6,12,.,CARVDSGTEAFF
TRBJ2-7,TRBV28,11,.,CASSYSYEQYF
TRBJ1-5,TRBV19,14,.,CASETGNGNQPQHF
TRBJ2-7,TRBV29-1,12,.,CSMTGEGYEQYF
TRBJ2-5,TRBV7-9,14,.,CASSSSGLVETQYF
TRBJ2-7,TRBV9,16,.,CASSVATDSLTYEQYF